These T cell receptor beta chains were read from a single sample in a study of T cell responses to AZD1222 COVID-19 vaccine. Assay used: immunoSEQ multiplex PCR; TCRdb lists only in-frame clones, some missing. The data contain 60,000 to 80,000 clones, 60% to 85% of them singletons. The sample was peripheral blood, taken 28 days after the second AZD1222 dose. All receptors come from an adult who received the AZD1222 COVID-19 vaccine. CDR3s include the opening cysteine and the closing phenylalanine or tryptophan. Each record gives: CDR3 length, V gene, J gene, D gene, clone size, CDR3 DNA, CDR3 protein. The D gene is left open where the match is weak. A row's size may be missing; if present it is once, few, many or a size class.

CDR3 length: 14; V gene: TRBV4-2; J gene: TRBJ2-3; D gene: -; clone size: -; CDR3 DNA: TGTGCCAGCAGCCTAGCAGGGGCCACAGATACGCAGTATTTT; CDR3 protein: CASSLAGATDTQYF
CDR3 length: 13; V gene: TRBV19; J gene: TRBJ1-1; D gene: -; clone size: -; CDR3 DNA: TGTGCCAGTAGGACGACAGGGAACACTGAAGCTTTCTTT; CDR3 protein: CASRTTGNTEAFF
CDR3 length: 15; V gene: TRBV14; J gene: TRBJ1-1; D gene: -; clone size: -; CDR3 DNA: TGTGCCAGCAGCCAGTCCGGGGGAATGAACACTGAAGCTTTCTTT; CDR3 protein: CASSQSGGMNTEAFF
CDR3 length: 18; V gene: TRBV5-5; J gene: TRBJ2-1; D gene: TRBD2; clone size: -; CDR3 DNA: TGTGCCAGCATGCACCTAACCGGGGGGAGGGTAACCCGTAATGAGCAGTTCTTC; CDR3 protein: CASMHLTGGRVTRNEQFF
CDR3 length: 14; V gene: TRBV11-2; J gene: TRBJ1-1; D gene: -; clone size: -; CDR3 DNA: TGTGCCAGCAGCCTATTGACGATGTCCACTGAAGCTTTCTTT; CDR3 protein: CASSLLTMSTEAFF
CDR3 length: 15; V gene: TRBV10-3; J gene: TRBJ1-1; D gene: -; clone size: -; CDR3 DNA: TGTGCCATCAGTGAGTCTCGGTTGGGGTTCACTGAAGCTTTCTTT; CDR3 protein: CAISESRLGFTEAFF
CDR3 length: 14; V gene: TRBV5-4; J gene: TRBJ2-1; D gene: TRBD2; clone size: -; CDR3 DNA: TGTGCCAGCAGCTCTAGCGGGGGGGGGAATGAGCAGTTCTTC; CDR3 protein: CASSSSGGGNEQFF
CDR3 length: 12; V gene: TRBV12-3/TRBV12-4; J gene: TRBJ1-2; D gene: -; clone size: -; CDR3 DNA: TGTGCCAGCAGTTTAAGAGAATTTGGCTACACCTTC; CDR3 protein: CASSLREFGYTF
CDR3 length: 12; V gene: TRBV29-1; J gene: TRBJ2-7; D gene: -; clone size: -; CDR3 DNA: TGCAGCGTTCGGGAAAGCGCCGACGTAAAGTACTTC; CDR3 protein: CSVRESADVKYF
CDR3 length: 15; V gene: TRBV28; J gene: TRBJ1-4; D gene: -; clone size: -; CDR3 DNA: TGTGCCAGCAGTTATATAAGTTCAGGGGCAGAAAAACTGTTTTTT; CDR3 protein: CASSYISSGAEKLFF
CDR3 length: 13; V gene: TRBV12-3/TRBV12-4; J gene: TRBJ1-1; D gene: -; clone size: -; CDR3 DNA: TGTGCCAGCAGTTTAAGTGATTTGACACGAGCTCTCTTT; CDR3 protein: CASSLSDLTRALF
CDR3 length: 15; V gene: TRBV29-1; J gene: TRBJ2-3; D gene: TRBD2; clone size: -; CDR3 DNA: TGCAGCGTTACGACTAGCGGGAGCGTCGCGGATACGCAGTATTTT; CDR3 protein: CSVTTSGSVADTQYF
CDR3 length: 12; V gene: TRBV24-1; J gene: TRBJ2-1; D gene: -; clone size: -; CDR3 DNA: TGTGCCACCAGTGAGGACTACAATGAGCAGTTCTTC; CDR3 protein: CATSEDYNEQFF
CDR3 length: 14; V gene: TRBV3-1/TRBV3-2; J gene: TRBJ2-1; D gene: -; clone size: few; CDR3 DNA: TGTGCCAGCTCCCAACCCGTTTCAAAGAATGAGCAGTTCTTC; CDR3 protein: CASSQPVSKNEQFF
CDR3 length: 11; V gene: TRBV5-3; J gene: TRBJ2-7; D gene: -; clone size: -; CDR3 DNA: TGTGCCAGAAGCTCCGCTCGGGAGCAGTACTTC; CDR3 protein: CARSSAREQYF
CDR3 length: 14; V gene: TRBV27; J gene: TRBJ2-3; D gene: -; clone size: -; CDR3 DNA: TGTGCCAGCGGGGAGGGGGGTTGGCCAGATACGCAGTATTTT; CDR3 protein: CASGEGGWPDTQYF
CDR3 length: 15; V gene: TRBV4-3; J gene: TRBJ2-1; D gene: TRBD2; clone size: -; CDR3 DNA: TGCGCCAGCAGCCAAGGACTAGCTTTTCTGGGGGAGCAGTTCTTC; CDR3 protein: CASSQGLAFLGEQFF
CDR3 length: 15; V gene: TRBV28; J gene: TRBJ1-4; D gene: -; clone size: -; CDR3 DNA: TGTGCCAGCGGCCCTTCTAGGGCCGACATTGGAAAACTGTTTTTT; CDR3 protein: CASGPSRADIGKLFF
CDR3 length: 14; V gene: TRBV28; J gene: TRBJ2-7; D gene: -; clone size: -; CDR3 DNA: TGTGCCAGCAGTTTTGAGGGGCAACCCTACGAGCAGTACTTC; CDR3 protein: CASSFEGQPYEQYF
CDR3 length: 16; V gene: TRBV27; J gene: TRBJ2-4; D gene: TRBD1; clone size: -; CDR3 DNA: TGTGCCAGCAGTCGGGGGACAGGGCTAGCCAAAAACATTCAGTACTTC; CDR3 protein: CASSRGTGLAKNIQYF
CDR3 length: 13; V gene: TRBV18; J gene: TRBJ1-1; D gene: -; clone size: -; CDR3 DNA: TGTGCCAGCTCAACATTTCGGGACACTGAAGCTTTCTTT; CDR3 protein: CASSTFRDTEAFF
CDR3 length: 14; V gene: TRBV25-1; J gene: TRBJ2-7; D gene: TRBD1; clone size: -; CDR3 DNA: TGTGCCAGCAGTGAACTTGGGACAGAACACGAGCAGTACTTC; CDR3 protein: CASSELGTEHEQYF
CDR3 length: 20; V gene: TRBV28; J gene: TRBJ2-3; D gene: TRBD2; clone size: -; CDR3 DNA: TGTGCCAGCAGTTTGATTTACAGTTTGGCTAGCGGGAGTAGCACAGATACGCAGTATTTT; CDR3 protein: CASSLIYSLASGSSTDTQYF
CDR3 length: 14; V gene: TRBV27; J gene: TRBJ2-7; D gene: TRBD1; clone size: -; CDR3 DNA: TGTGCCAGCAGCTGGGGGACAGGGGCCTACGAGCAGTACTTC; CDR3 protein: CASSWGTGAYEQYF
CDR3 length: 15; V gene: TRBV19; J gene: TRBJ2-7; D gene: TRBD2; clone size: -; CDR3 DNA: TGTGCCAGTAGCCCACAGGGACTAGCGGGAGGAAAGCAGTACTTC; CDR3 protein: CASSPQGLAGGKQYF
CDR3 length: 13; V gene: TRBV27; J gene: TRBJ1-1; D gene: -; clone size: -; CDR3 DNA: TGTGCCAGCAGTTTTAATCGACACATTGAAGCTTTCTTT; CDR3 protein: CASSFNRHIEAFF
CDR3 length: 15; V gene: TRBV3-1/TRBV3-2; J gene: TRBJ2-7; D gene: -; clone size: -; CDR3 DNA: TGTGCCAGCAGCCCCCGGGACAAGAGCTCCTACGAGCAGTACTTC; CDR3 protein: CASSPRDKSSYEQYF
CDR3 length: 15; V gene: TRBV4-3; J gene: TRBJ1-2; D gene: -; clone size: -; CDR3 DNA: TGCGCCAGCAGCCAAGATCGGTCGGGAAACTATGGCTACACCTTC; CDR3 protein: CASSQDRSGNYGYTF
CDR3 length: 14; V gene: TRBV4-2; J gene: TRBJ2-1; D gene: TRBD1; clone size: -; CDR3 DNA: TGTGCCAGCAGGTCGCAGGGGGCTGTGGGTGAGCAGTTCTTC; CDR3 protein: CASRSQGAVGEQFF
CDR3 length: 14; V gene: TRBV6-5; J gene: TRBJ1-5; D gene: -; clone size: -; CDR3 DNA: TGTGCCAGCAGTTACCGGCAGAACAATCAGCCCCAGCATTTT; CDR3 protein: CASSYRQNNQPQHF
CDR3 length: 15; V gene: TRBV13; J gene: TRBJ1-2; D gene: TRBD1; clone size: -; CDR3 DNA: TGTGCCAGCAGCTTATGGGGACAGGGGTTTGTTGGCTACACCTTC; CDR3 protein: CASSLWGQGFVGYTF
CDR3 length: 13; V gene: TRBV18; J gene: TRBJ2-2; D gene: -; clone size: few; CDR3 DNA: TGTGCCAGCTCACCCGCCGGCACCGGGGAGCTGTTTTTT; CDR3 protein: CASSPAGTGELFF
CDR3 length: 12; V gene: TRBV5-1; J gene: TRBJ2-4; D gene: TRBD1; clone size: -; CDR3 DNA: TGCGCCAGCAGAGGACAGGGAAACATTCAGTACTTC; CDR3 protein: CASRGQGNIQYF
CDR3 length: 15; V gene: TRBV3-1/TRBV3-2; J gene: TRBJ2-3; D gene: TRBD1; clone size: -; CDR3 DNA: TGTGCCAGCAGCCCTGACAGGGCTCTCGTGTATACGCAGTATTTT; CDR3 protein: CASSPDRALVYTQYF
CDR3 length: 18; V gene: TRBV28; J gene: TRBJ2-1; D gene: TRBD1; clone size: -; CDR3 DNA: TGTGCCAGCACCCGGGACAGGGGGAGTGCGGGGAGATACAATGAGCAGTTCTTC; CDR3 protein: CASTRDRGSAGRYNEQFF
CDR3 length: 13; V gene: TRBV2; J gene: TRBJ1-2; D gene: -; clone size: -; CDR3 DNA: TGTGCCAGCAAGACAGATTCGCACTATGGCTACACCTTC; CDR3 protein: CASKTDSHYGYTF
CDR3 length: 12; V gene: TRBV30; J gene: TRBJ2-3; D gene: -; clone size: -; CDR3 DNA: TGTGCCTGGAGTGAATCCGCAGATACGCAGTATTTT; CDR3 protein: CAWSESADTQYF
CDR3 length: 16; V gene: TRBV9; J gene: TRBJ2-1; D gene: TRBD2; clone size: -; CDR3 DNA: TGTGCCAGCAGCCCAACCGTGGGGGAGGGTAACAATGAGCAGTTCTTC; CDR3 protein: CASSPTVGEGNNEQFF
CDR3 length: 13; V gene: TRBV27; J gene: TRBJ2-7; D gene: -; clone size: -; CDR3 DNA: TGTGCCAGCAGTCGTTCACAGACCTACGAGCAGTACTTC; CDR3 protein: CASSRSQTYEQYF
CDR3 length: 15; V gene: TRBV19; J gene: TRBJ1-2; D gene: -; clone size: once; CDR3 DNA: TGTGCCAGTAGTAGCCATTTACAGGGAAACTATGGCTACACCTTC; CDR3 protein: CASSSHLQGNYGYTF
CDR3 length: 14; V gene: TRBV28; J gene: TRBJ1-4; D gene: -; clone size: -; CDR3 DNA: TGTGCCAGCAGTTTAGTTAGGGGGAATGAAAAACTGTTTTTT; CDR3 protein: CASSLVRGNEKLFF
CDR3 length: 20; V gene: TRBV12-1; J gene: TRBJ2-7; D gene: -; clone size: few; CDR3 DNA: TGTGCCAGCAGCTCGGGAGCGAAACCGGGACCCAAGGACCTCTCCTACGAGCAGTACTTC; CDR3 protein: CASSSGAKPGPKDLSYEQYF
CDR3 length: 16; V gene: TRBV18; J gene: TRBJ2-1; D gene: -; clone size: -; CDR3 DNA: TGTGCCAGCTCACCCTTTAGCGGAGGGAGAATTAATGAGCAGTTCTTC; CDR3 protein: CASSPFSGGRINEQFF